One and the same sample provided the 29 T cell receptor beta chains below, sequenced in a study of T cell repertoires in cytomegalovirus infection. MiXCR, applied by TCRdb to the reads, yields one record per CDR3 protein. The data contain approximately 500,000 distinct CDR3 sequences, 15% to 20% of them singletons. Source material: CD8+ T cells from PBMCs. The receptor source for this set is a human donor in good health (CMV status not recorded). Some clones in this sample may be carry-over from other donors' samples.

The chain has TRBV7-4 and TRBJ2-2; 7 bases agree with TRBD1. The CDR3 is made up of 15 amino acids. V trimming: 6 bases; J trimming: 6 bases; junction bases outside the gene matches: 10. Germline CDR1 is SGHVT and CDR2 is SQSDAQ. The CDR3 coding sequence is TGTGCCAGCAGAATAGGACAGGAGGTATCCGGGGAGCTGTTTTTT. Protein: CASRIGQEVSGELFF. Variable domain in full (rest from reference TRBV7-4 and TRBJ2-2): GAGVSQSPRYKVAKRGRDVALRCDSISGHVTLYWYRQTLGQGSEVLTYSQSDAQRDKSGRPSGRFSAERPERSVSTLKIQRTEQGDSAVYLCASRIGQEVSGELFFGEGSRLTVL.

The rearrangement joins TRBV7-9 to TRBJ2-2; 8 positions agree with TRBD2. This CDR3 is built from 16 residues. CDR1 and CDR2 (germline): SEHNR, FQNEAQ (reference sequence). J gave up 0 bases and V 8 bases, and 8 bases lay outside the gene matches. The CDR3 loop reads CASRRNSGANTGELFF. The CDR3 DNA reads TGTGCCAGCCGCCGAAATAGCGGGGCGAACACCGGGGAGCTGTTTTTT.

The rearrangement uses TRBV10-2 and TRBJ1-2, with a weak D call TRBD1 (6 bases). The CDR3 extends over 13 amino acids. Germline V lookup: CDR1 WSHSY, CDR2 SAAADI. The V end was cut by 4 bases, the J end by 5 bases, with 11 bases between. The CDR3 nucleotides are TGCGCCAGCAGTGGACAGGCGGGATATGGCTACACCTTC. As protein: CASSGQAGYGYTF.

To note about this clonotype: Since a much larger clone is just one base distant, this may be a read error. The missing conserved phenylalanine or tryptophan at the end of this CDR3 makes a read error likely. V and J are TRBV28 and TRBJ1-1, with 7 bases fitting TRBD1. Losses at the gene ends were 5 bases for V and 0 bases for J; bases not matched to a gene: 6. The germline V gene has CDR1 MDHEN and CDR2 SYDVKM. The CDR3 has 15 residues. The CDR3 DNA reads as TGTGCCAGCAGTCCAGGACAGGCCCTGAACACTGAAGCTTTCCTT. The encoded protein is CASSPGQALNTEAFL.

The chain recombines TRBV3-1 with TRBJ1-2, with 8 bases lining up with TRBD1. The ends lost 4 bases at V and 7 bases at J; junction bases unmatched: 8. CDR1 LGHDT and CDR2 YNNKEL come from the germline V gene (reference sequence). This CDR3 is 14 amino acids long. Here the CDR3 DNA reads TGTGCCAGCAGCCGGGGACAGGTTCAGGGTGGCTACACCTTC. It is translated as CASSRGQVQGGYTF.

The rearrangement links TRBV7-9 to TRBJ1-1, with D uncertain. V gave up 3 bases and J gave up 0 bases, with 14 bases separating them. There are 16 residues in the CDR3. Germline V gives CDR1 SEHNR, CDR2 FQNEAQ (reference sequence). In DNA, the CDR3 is TGTGCCAGCAGCTTTGGCGTCGACTCTATGAACACTGAAGCTTTCTTT. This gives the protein CASSFGVDSMNTEAFF.

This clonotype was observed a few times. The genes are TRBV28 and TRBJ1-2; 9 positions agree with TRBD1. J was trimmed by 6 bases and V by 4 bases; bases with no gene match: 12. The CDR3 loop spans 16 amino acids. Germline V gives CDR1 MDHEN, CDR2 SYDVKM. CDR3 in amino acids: CASSSPTGGPLDGYTF. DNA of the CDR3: TGTGCCAGCAGTTCTCCGACAGGGGGTCCTCTTGATGGCTACACCTTC.

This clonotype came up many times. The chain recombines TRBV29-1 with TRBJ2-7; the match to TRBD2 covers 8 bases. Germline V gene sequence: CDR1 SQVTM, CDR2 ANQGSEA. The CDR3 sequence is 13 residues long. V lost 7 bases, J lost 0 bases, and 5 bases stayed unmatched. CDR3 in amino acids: CSATAGASYEQYF. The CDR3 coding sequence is TGCAGCGCCACAGCGGGGGCCTCCTACGAGCAGTACTTC.

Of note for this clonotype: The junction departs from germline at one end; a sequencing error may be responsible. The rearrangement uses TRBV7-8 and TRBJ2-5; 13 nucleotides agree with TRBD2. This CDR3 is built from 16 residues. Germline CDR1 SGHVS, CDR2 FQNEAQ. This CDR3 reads CASSQELAGGQETKYF. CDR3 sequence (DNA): TGTGCAAGCAGCCAAGAACTAGCGGGAGGGCAGGAGACCAAGTACTTC.

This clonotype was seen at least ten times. CDR3 residues: CSVEDLMGLSGANVLTF. CDR3 DNA sequence: TGCAGCGTTGAAGATCTCATGGGGCTGAGTGGGGCCAACGTCCTGACTTTC. This chain links TRBV29-1 with TRBJ2-6; TRBD1 might be the D (5 bases). V was cut by 0 bases and J by 3 bases, with 15 bases left in between. This CDR3 is 17 amino acids long. Germline V gene sequence: CDR1 SQVTM, CDR2 ANQGSEA.

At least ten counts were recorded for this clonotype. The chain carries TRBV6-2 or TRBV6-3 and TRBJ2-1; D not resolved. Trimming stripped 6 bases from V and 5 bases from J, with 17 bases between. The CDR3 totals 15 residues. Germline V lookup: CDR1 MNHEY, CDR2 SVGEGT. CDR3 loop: CASSHNFTPNNEQFF. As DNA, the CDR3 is TGTGCCAGCAGCCACAACTTTACGCCTAACAATGAGCAGTTCTTC.

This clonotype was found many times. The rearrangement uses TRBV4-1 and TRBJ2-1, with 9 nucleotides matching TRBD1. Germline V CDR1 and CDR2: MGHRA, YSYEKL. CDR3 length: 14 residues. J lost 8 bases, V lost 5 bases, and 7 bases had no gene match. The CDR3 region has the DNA TGCGCCAGCAGCTCCCGGGACAGGGTGCATGAGCAGTTCTTC. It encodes CASSSRDRVHEQFF.

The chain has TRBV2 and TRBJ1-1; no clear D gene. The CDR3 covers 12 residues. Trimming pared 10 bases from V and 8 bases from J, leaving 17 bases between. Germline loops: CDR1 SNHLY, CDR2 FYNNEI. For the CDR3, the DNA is TGTGCCACCATGACAAGGGTCAGAGAAGCTTTCTTT. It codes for CATMTRVREAFF.

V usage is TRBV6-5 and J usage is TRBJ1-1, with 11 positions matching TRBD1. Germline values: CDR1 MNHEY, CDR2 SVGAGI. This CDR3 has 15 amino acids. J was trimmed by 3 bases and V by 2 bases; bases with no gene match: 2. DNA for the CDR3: TGTGCCAGCAGTTACCAGGGACAGGGGGACACTGAAGCTTTCTTT. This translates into CASSYQGQGDTEAFF.

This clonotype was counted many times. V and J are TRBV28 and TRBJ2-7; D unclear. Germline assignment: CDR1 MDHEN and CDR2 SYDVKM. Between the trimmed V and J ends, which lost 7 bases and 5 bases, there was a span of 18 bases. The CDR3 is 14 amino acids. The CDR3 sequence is CASTFVRMGHEQYF. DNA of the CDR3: TGTGCCAGCACGTTCGTGAGGATGGGCCACGAGCAGTACTTC.

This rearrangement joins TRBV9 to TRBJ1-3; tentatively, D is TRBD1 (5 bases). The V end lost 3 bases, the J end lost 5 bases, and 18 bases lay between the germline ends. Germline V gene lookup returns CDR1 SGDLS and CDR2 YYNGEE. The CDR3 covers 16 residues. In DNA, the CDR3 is TGTGCCAGCAGCGGGGGACCTTCCTCGAAAAGAAACACCATATATTTT. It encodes CASSGGPSSKRNTIYF. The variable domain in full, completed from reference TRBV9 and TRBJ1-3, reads DSGVTQTPKHLITATGQRVTLRCSPRSGDLSVYWYQQSLDQGLQFLIQYYNGEERAKGNILERFSAQQFPDLHSELNLSSLELGDSALYFCASSGGPSSKRNTIYFGEGSWLTVV.

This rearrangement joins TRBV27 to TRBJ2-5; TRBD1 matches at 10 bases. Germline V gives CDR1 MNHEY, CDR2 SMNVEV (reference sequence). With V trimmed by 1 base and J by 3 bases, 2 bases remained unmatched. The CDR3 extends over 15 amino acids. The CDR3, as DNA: TGTGCCAGCAGTTTATGGGACAGGGGAAAAGAGACCCAGTACTTC. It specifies CASSLWDRGKETQYF.

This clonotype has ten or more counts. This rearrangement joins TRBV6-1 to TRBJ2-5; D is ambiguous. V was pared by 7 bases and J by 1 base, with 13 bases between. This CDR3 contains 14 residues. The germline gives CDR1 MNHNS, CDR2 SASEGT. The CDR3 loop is CASKVETVQETQYF. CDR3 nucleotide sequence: TGTGCCAGCAAAGTCGAGACGGTCCAAGAGACCCAGTACTTC.

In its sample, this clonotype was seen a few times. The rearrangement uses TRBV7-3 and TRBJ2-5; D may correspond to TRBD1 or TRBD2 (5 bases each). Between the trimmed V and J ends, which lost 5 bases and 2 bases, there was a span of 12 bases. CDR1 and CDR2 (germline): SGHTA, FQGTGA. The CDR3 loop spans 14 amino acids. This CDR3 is CASSPGAEQETQYF. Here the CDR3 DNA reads TGTGCCAGCAGCCCCGGGGCAGAGCAAGAGACCCAGTACTTC. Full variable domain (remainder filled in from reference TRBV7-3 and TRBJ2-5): GAGVSQTPSNKVTEKGKYVELRCDPISGHTALYWYRQSLGQGPEFLIYFQGTGAADDSGLPNDRFFAVRPEGSVSTLKIQRTERGDSAVYLCASSPGAEQETQYFGPGTRLLVL.

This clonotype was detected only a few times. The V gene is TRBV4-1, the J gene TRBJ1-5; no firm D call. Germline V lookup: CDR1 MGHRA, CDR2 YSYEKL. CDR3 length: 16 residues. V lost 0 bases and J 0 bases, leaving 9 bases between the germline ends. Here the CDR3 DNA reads TGCGCCAGCAGCCAAGAGCCAACTTATAGCAATCAGCCCCAGCATTTT. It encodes CASSQEPTYSNQPQHF.

The CDR3 nucleotides read TGTGCCAGCAGCCCGGTGACATCTAGCACAGATACGCAGTATTTT. This gives the protein CASSPVTSSTDTQYF. The chain combines TRBV7-3 with TRBJ2-3; no definite D call. This CDR3 comprises 15 residues. Germline CDR1 is SGHTA and CDR2 is FQGTGA. V lost 5 bases to trimming and J lost 0 bases, with 12 bases between them.

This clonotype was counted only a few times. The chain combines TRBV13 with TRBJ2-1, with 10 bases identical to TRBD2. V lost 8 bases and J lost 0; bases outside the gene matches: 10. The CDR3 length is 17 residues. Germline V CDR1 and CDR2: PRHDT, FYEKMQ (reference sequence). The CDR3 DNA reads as TGTGCCAGCGCATCCCGAAAGCGGGAGGGCTCCTACAATGAGCAGTTCTTC. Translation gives CASASRKREGSYNEQFF.

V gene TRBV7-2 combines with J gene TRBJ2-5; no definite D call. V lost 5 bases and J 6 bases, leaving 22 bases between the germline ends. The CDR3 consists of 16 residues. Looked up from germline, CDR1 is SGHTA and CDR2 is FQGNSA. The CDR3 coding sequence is TGTGCCAGCAGCACATTCGGAGAGTCAATGTTGAAGACCCAGTACTTC. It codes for CASSTFGESMLKTQYF. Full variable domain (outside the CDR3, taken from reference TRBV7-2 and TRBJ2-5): GAGVSQSPSNKVTEKGKDVELRCDPISGHTALYWYRQSLGQGLEFLIYFQGNSAPDKSGLPSDRFSAERTGGSVSTLTIQRTQQEDSAVYLCASSTFGESMLKTQYFGPGTRLLVL.

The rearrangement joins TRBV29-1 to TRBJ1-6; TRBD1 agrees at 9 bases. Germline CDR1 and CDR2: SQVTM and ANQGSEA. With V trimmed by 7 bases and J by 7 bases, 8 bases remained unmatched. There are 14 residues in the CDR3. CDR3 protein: CSASGTGRNSPLHF. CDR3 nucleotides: TGCAGCGCCTCCGGGACAGGGAGAAATTCACCCCTCCACTTT.

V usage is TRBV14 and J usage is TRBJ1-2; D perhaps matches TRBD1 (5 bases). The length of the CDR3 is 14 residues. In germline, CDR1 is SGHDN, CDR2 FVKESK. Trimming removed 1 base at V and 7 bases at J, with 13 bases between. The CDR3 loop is CASSQGSGYRGYTF. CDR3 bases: TGTGCCAGCAGCCAAGGGTCAGGGTATCGTGGCTACACCTTC.

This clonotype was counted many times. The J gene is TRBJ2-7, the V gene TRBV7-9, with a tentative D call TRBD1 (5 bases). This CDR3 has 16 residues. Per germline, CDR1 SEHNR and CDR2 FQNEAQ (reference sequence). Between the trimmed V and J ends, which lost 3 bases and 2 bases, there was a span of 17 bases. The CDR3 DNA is TGTGCCAGCAGCTTTAGTCTCACAGGTTCCACCTACGAGCAGTACTTC. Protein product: CASSFSLTGSTYEQYF.

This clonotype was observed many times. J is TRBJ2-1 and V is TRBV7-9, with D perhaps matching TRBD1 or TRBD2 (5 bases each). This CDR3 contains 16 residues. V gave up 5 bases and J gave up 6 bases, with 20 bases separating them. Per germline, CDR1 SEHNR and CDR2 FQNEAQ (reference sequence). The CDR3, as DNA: TGTGCCAGCAGCCCCCGGGACCCGCAGACGGTCAATGAGCAGTTCTTC. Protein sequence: CASSPRDPQTVNEQFF. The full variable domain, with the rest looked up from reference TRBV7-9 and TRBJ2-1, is DTGVSQNPRHKITKRGQNVTFRCDPISEHNRLYWYRQTLGQGPEFLTYFQNEAQLEKSRLLSDRFSAERPKGSFSTLEIQRTEQGDSAMYLCASSPRDPQTVNEQFFGPGTRLTVL.

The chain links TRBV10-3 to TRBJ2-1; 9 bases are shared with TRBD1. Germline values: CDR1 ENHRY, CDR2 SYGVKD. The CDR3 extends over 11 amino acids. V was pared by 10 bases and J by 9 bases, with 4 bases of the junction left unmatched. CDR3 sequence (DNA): TGTGCCACCGGACAGGGGCGTGAGCAGTTCTTC. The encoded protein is CATGQGREQFF.

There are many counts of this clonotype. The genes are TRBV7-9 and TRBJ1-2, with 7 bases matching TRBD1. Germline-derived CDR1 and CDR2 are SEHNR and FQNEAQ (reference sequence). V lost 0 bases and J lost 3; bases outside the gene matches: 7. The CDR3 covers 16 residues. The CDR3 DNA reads TGTGCCAGCAGCTTAGCGCTTGGACAGGCCTACTATGGCTACACCTTC. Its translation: CASSLALGQAYYGYTF.